The 4 T cell receptor beta chains presented below share a single source sample, sequenced in a study of tumor-infiltrating lymphocytes in primary liver carcinoma. Between 20 and 30 mg of unsorted bulk tissue served as the source from which RNA and DNA were co-extracted. With a constant-region primer, TCR beta cDNA was made from about 0.55 ug of total RNA. ARM-PCR was slightly modified, and three nested multiplex PCR rounds with it gave rise to the TCR beta libraries. The first two PCR rounds used TRBV1-TRBV30 forward primers with a C-beta reverse primer, approximately 11 cycles each. Each CDR3 protein gets one entry after TCRdb re-called the multiplex PCR reads with MiXCR. In the table there are roughly 48,000 distinct CDR3 sequences, about 70% of which are singletons. Material: liver tumor tissue from sampling region 3. Indicated subset: tumor region T3, left-lateral pole. Receptors were obtained from a middle-aged man with primary liver carcinoma and hepatitis B virus infection.

This clonotype was observed a handful of times. CDR3 region: CASSQEGAAGEQYF. DNA for the CDR3: TGCGCCAGCAGCCAAGAGGGGGCGGCGGGCGAGCAGTACTTC. The chain employs TRBV4-1 and TRBJ2-7; tentatively, D is TRBD1 (6 bases). Germline V gene lookup returns CDR1 MGHRA and CDR2 YSYEKL. With 0 bases removed from V and 6 bases from J, the gap between germline ends came to 12 bases. The CDR3 extends over 14 amino acids.

The table lists this clonotype with a few counts. CDR3: CASSVTRAYEQYF. The CDR3 bases are TGTGCCAGTAGTGTGACGCGGGCCTACGAGCAGTACTTC. This rearrangement joins TRBV19 to TRBJ2-7; possibly TRBD2 for D (5 bases). Trimming shortened V by 5 bases and J by 2 bases, and 10 bases separated the two germline ends. Germline V gives CDR1 LNHDA, CDR2 SQIVND (reference sequence). There are 13 residues in the CDR3.

On this clonotype itself: One end of the junction varies from germline; a read error may be responsible. The gene calls are TRBV12-3 or TRBV12-4 and TRBJ1-1, with no clear D. The CDR3 consists of 14 residues. In nucleotides, the CDR3 is TGTGCCAGCAGTTTCATGGGCACCAACACTGAAGCCTTCTTT. It is translated as CASSFMGTNTEAFF.

Note on this clonotype: The junction does not match germline at one end; this may be a read error. The V gene is TRBV6-6, the J gene TRBJ2-7; 10 nucleotides agree with TRBD2. Per germline, CDR1 MNHNY and CDR2 SVGAGI (reference sequence). The CDR3 is 16 amino acids. The CDR3 here is CASSYNTPSGSNEQYF. The CDR3 DNA is TGTGCCAGCAGTTACAACACGCCTAGCGGGAGCAACGAACAGTACTTC.